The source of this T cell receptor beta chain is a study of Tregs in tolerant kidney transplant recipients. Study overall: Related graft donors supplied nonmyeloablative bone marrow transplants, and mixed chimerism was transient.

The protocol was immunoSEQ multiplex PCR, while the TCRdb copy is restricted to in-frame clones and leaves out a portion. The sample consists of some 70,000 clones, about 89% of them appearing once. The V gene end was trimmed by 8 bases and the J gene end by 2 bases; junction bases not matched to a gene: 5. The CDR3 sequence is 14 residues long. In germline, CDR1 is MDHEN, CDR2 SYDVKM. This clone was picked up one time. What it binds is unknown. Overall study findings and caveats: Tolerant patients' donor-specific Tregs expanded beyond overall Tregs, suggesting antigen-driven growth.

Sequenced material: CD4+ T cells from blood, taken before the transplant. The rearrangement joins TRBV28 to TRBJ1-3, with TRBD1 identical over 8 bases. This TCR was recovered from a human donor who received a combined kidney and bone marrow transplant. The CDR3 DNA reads TGTGCCAGCTCCGGACAGGGCGCTGGAAACACCATATATTTT. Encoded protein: CASSGQGAGNTIYF.